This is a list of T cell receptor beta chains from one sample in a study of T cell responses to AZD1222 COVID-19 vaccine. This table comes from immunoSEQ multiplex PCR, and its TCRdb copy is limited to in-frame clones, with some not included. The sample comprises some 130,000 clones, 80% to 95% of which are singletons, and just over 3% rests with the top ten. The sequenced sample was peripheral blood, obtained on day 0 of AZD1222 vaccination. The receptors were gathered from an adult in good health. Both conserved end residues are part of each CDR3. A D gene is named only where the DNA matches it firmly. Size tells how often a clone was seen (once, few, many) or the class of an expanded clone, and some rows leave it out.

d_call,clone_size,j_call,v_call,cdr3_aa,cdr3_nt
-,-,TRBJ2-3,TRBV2,CASNRDPPTDTQYF,TGTGCCAGCAATAGGGACCCCCCCACAGATACGCAGTATTTT
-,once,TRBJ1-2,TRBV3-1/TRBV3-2,CASSPGSLRVLNYGYTF,TGTGCCAGCAGCCCGGGGAGCCTTCGGGTTCTCAACTATGGCTACACCTTC
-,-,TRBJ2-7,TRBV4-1,CASSLRDAHSDEQYF,TGCGCCAGCAGCCTCCGGGACGCACATTCCGACGAGCAGTACTTC
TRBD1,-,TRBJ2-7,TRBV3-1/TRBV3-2,CASSQGTGQGPLEQYF,TGTGCCAGCAGCCAAGGAACGGGACAGGGGCCCCTCGAGCAGTACTTC
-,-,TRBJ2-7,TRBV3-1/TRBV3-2,CASSQSHVEQYF,TGTGCCAGCAGCCAAAGCCACGTCGAGCAGTACTTC
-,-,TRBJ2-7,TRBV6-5,CASSSRDLKWYEQYF,TGTGCCAGCAGTTCCCGGGACCTCAAATGGTACGAGCAGTACTTC
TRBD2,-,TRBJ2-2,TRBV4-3,CASSQVRAGVGELFF,TGCGCCAGCAGTCAAGTACGAGCGGGAGTTGGGGAGCTGTTTTTT
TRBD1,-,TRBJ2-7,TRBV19,CASSIKGQLNSYEQYF,TGTGCCAGTAGTATTAAGGGACAGCTTAACTCCTACGAGCAGTACTTC
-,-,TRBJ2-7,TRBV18,CASSKGAYEQYF,TGTGCCAGTTCGAAAGGGGCCTACGAGCAGTACTTC
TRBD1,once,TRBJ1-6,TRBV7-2,CASSTRQGQNSPLHF,TGTGCCAGCAGCACCCGACAGGGCCAAAATTCACCCCTCCACTTT
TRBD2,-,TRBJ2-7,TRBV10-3,CAISESASGKLYEQYF,TGTGCCATCAGTGAGTCCGCTAGCGGTAAACTTTACGAGCAGTACTTC
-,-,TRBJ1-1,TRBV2,CASSESEAFF,TGTGCCAGCAGTGAGTCTGAAGCTTTCTTT
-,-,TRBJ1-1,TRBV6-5,CASRIYGVQSTEAFF,TGTGCCAGCAGGATTTACGGGGTCCAGAGTACTGAAGCTTTCTTT
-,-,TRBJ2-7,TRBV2,CASSEAGSSSYEQYF,TGTGCCAGCAGTGAAGCCGGAAGCAGCTCCTACGAGCAGTACTTC
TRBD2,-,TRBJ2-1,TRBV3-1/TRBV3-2,CASSQVGGGPAFF,TGTGCCAGCAGCCAAGTCGGGGGAGGGCCGGCCTTCTTC
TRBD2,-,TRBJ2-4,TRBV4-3,CASSQMHRLAEPNIQYF,TGCGCCAGCAGCCAAATGCACCGACTAGCGGAACCAAACATTCAGTACTTC